The 15 T cell receptor beta chains presented below share a single source sample, sequenced in a study of technical replicates of blood from several donors (TCRdb year 2017). Library preparation employed the immunoSEQ multiplex PCR assay. TCRdb carries this immuneACCESS record with in-frame sequences only. Its versions omit some clonotypes, under half of them owing to an unresolved V gene in the studies checked, with the rest unexplained. Counted in this sample were about 76,000 clones; 75% to 95% of them appeared once. The top ten clonotypes cover around 0.26% of the sample. The source material was T cells isolated from PBMCs. The receptors derive from a human donor in good health.

The chain uses TRBV4-2 and TRBJ2-3, with TRBD2 matching over 10 bases. Germline V gives CDR1 LGHNA, CDR2 YNFKEQ. This CDR3 region has 18 residues. The J segment lost 2 bases and the V segment lost 0 bases, leaving 8 bases of the junction unmatched. The CDR3 spells CASSQEPSGRGTTDTQYF. As DNA, the CDR3 is TGTGCCAGCAGCCAAGAGCCTAGCGGGAGAGGGACCACAGATACGCAGTATTTT.

The chain employs TRBV7-8 and TRBJ1-2; perhaps TRBD1 as D (6 bases). CDR3 length: 20 residues. The V end lost 1 base, the J end lost 0 bases, and 24 bases lay between the germline ends. The germline V gene has CDR1 SGHVS and CDR2 FQNEAQ. CDR3 sequence (DNA): TGTGCCAGCAGCTTAGTTCGGGGGGCCAGACCGTTTTCCTCTAACTATGGCTACACCTTC. This encodes CASSLVRGARPFSSNYGYTF.

The rearrangement links TRBV7-2 to TRBJ1-1; 7 positions agree with TRBD1. In germline, CDR1 is SGHTA, CDR2 FQGNSA. V was pared by 5 bases and J by 0 bases, with 3 bases of the junction left unmatched. The CDR3 runs 14 residues. The DNA for the CDR3 is TGTGCCAGCAGCCGTGACAGGGTGAACACTGAAGCTTTCTTT. Translation: CASSRDRVNTEAFF.

This sequence joins TRBV7-2 and TRBJ2-2; tentatively, D is TRBD2 (7 bases). Germline V gene lookup returns CDR1 SGHTA and CDR2 FQGNSA. V was pared by 5 bases and J by 8 bases, with 21 bases between. This CDR3 contains 16 residues. This CDR3 reads CASSRQGGGIEGELFF. The CDR3 DNA sequence: TGTGCCAGCAGCCGACAAGGGGGGGGTATCGAAGGGGAGCTGTTTTTT.

The CDR3 sequence is CASSPRGRGEQYF. For the CDR3, the DNA is TGTGCCAGCAGCCCCCGGGGGAGGGGCGAGCAGTACTTC. The chain combines TRBV9 with TRBJ2-7; 7 bases map to TRBD2. Germline-derived CDR1 and CDR2 are SGDLS and YYNGEE. The junction had 7 bases not matched to a gene; V was cut back by 4 bases and J by 6 bases. The CDR3 contains 13 residues. Based on the CDR3 plus reference TRBV9 and TRBJ2-7, the full variable domain is DSGVTQTPKHLITATGQRVTLRCSPRSGDLSVYWYQQSLDQGLQFLIQYYNGEERAKGNILERFSAQQFPDLHSELNLSSLELGDSALYFCASSPRGRGEQYFGPGTRLTVT.

This chain uses TRBV5-1 with TRBJ2-7, with 7 bases lining up with TRBD2. CDR3 length: 15 amino acids. Germline lookup yields CDR1 SGHRS and CDR2 YFSETQ. With 0 bases clipped from V and 4 bases from J, the junction kept 7 bases outside the gene matches. Here the CDR3 DNA reads TGCGCCAGCAGCTTGGGAGGTACAGCGGGGTACGAGCAGTACTTC. Translating it yields CASSLGGTAGYEQYF.

This chain joins TRBV11-2 and TRBJ2-2; weak D call: TRBD1 (6 bases). The germline V gene encodes CDR1 SGHAT and CDR2 FQNNGV. The V gene lost 1 base and the J gene lost 3 bases, with 9 bases spanning the gap. The CDR3 is 15 residues long. CDR3 bases: TGTGCCAGCAGCTTAGCAGGGACATACACCGGGGAGCTGTTTTTT. Its translation: CASSLAGTYTGELFF.

The rearrangement joins TRBV28 to TRBJ1-1; 10 bases are a match to TRBD1. CDR1 MDHEN and CDR2 SYDVKM come from the germline V gene. With 6 bases clipped from V and 5 bases from J, the junction kept 3 bases outside the gene matches. The CDR3 has 13 amino acids. CDR3 sequence (DNA): TGTGCCAGCAGGACAGGGGGCGGGACTGAAGCTTTCTTT. Residues: CASRTGGGTEAFF.

The V gene is TRBV7-9, the J gene TRBJ2-6; D is possibly TRBD1 (6 bases). The CDR3 totals 17 residues. Trimming removed 5 bases at V and 0 bases at J, with 14 bases between. From germline, CDR1 is SEHNR and CDR2 FQNEAQ (reference sequence). CDR3 protein: CASSPPQGYSGANVLTF. CDR3 sequence (DNA): TGTGCCAGCAGCCCGCCACAGGGATACTCTGGGGCCAACGTCCTGACTTTC.

The chain has TRBV29-1 and TRBJ2-1; TRBD2 aligns across 9 bases. Germline V CDR1 and CDR2: SQVTM, ANQGSEA. V lost 5 bases, J lost 8 bases, and 16 bases stayed unmatched. This CDR3 has 16 amino acids. The CDR3 here is CSVYTMEGSGSYEQFF. Here the CDR3 DNA reads TGCAGCGTTTATACTATGGAGGGTAGCGGGAGTTATGAGCAGTTCTTC.

The chain combines TRBV4-1 with TRBJ2-7; 10 bases align to TRBD1. Germline V gene sequence: CDR1 MGHRA, CDR2 YSYEKL. After removal of 4 bases from V and 7 bases from J, the junction contained 10 bases not matched to a gene. This CDR3 is 15 amino acids long. The CDR3: CASSPGQGPSGEQYF. The CDR3 DNA reads as TGCGCCAGCAGCCCGGGACAGGGGCCTTCGGGGGAGCAGTACTTC.

The V call is TRBV28, the J call TRBJ2-2; D is unresolved. The germline V and J ends were trimmed by 1 base and 3 bases, with 3 bases remaining between them. This CDR3 region has 13 residues. The germline V gene encodes CDR1 MDHEN and CDR2 SYDVKM. The CDR3 DNA reads as TGTGCCAGCAGTTTATCGGACACCGGGGAGCTGTTTTTT. Translation: CASSLSDTGELFF.

The V and J genes are TRBV4-1 and TRBJ1-1; 9 nucleotides agree with TRBD1. Germline V gives CDR1 MGHRA, CDR2 YSYEKL. CDR3 size: 16 residues. Trimming cost V 1 base and J 5 bases; bases outside gene matches: 8. The CDR3 sequence: CASSQGPQGQGTEAFF. The CDR3 DNA reads TGCGCCAGCAGCCAAGGGCCCCAGGGACAGGGAACTGAAGCTTTCTTT.

V gene TRBV7-3 combines with J gene TRBJ1-5; D is ambiguous. V lost 5 bases to trimming and J lost 2 bases, with 7 bases between them. From germline, CDR1 is SGHTA and CDR2 FQGTGA. CDR3 length: 13 residues. CDR3 in amino acids: CASSQARNQPQHF. DNA of the CDR3: TGTGCCAGCAGCCAGGCACGCAATCAGCCCCAGCATTTT.

This chain links TRBV6-1 with TRBJ1-6, with a possible D match to TRBD1 (6 bases). Germline lookup yields CDR1 MNHNS and CDR2 SASEGT. The CDR3 is made up of 14 amino acids. Trimming cost V 3 bases and J 9 bases, with 12 bases left between them. The CDR3: CASSDLTGPSPLHF. The CDR3 DNA is TGTGCCAGCAGTGACCTGACAGGTCCTTCACCCCTCCACTTT.